A selection of T cell receptor beta chains follows, all from one sample in a study of control samples from healthy donors and cancer patients. The table came from immunoSEQ multiplex PCR; TCRdb's copy has only in-frame clones and leaves some out. The table has around 150,000 clones, 70% to 90% seen once; the top ten hold 9.5% to 15%. Input material: blood. The receptors were gathered from a man younger than 40 in good health. Each CDR3 is given with its conserved first and last residue. A D gene is named only where the DNA matches it firmly. Expanded clones are given a class, and other clones once, few, many or no size at all.

len	v_gene	abundance	d_gene	j_gene	CDR3nt	CDR3aa
15	TRBV6-5	once	-	TRBJ2-3	TGTGCCAGCAGCAATCCGCCTCGGAGGCCAGATACGCAGTATTTT	CASSNPPRRPDTQYF
13	TRBV5-6	many	-	TRBJ2-3	TGTGCCAGCATCGGGGCCTTAACAGATACGCAGTATTTT	CASIGALTDTQYF
13	TRBV19	few	-	TRBJ1-5	TGTGCCAGTAGTATACGGGACAATCAGCCCCAGCATTTT	CASSIRDNQPQHF
12	TRBV29-1	-	-	TRBJ1-1	TGCAGCGTTGAGAATCCGAACACTGAAGCTTTCTTT	CSVENPNTEAFF
16	TRBV5-1	-	TRBD1	TRBJ1-6	TGCGCCAGCAGCTTATCCGGGCAGGGGGTAAATTCACCCCTCCACTTT	CASSLSGQGVNSPLHF
15	TRBV2	-	TRBD1	TRBJ1-3	TGTGCCAGCAGTGGGACGGGACAGTTCGGAAACACCATATATTTT	CASSGTGQFGNTIYF
19	TRBV7-8	-	-	TRBJ2-1	TGTGCCAGCAGCTTAGAAAGGGTTAGGCGGGCAAGCTCCTACAATGAGCAGTTCTTC	CASSLERVRRASSYNEQFF
15	TRBV6-5	few	-	TRBJ2-2	TGTGCCAGCAGTTACTCCCCCCATAGGCCCGGGGAGCTGTTTTTT	CASSYSPHRPGELFF
11	TRBV7-2	-	-	TRBJ2-7	TGTGCCAGCAGCTTTGCCTACGAGCAGTACTTC	CASSFAYEQYF
15	TRBV6-5	-	-	TRBJ2-3	TGTGCCAGCAGCCTCCGGGGACGAAGGGCAGATACGCAGTATTTT	CASSLRGRRADTQYF
16	TRBV29-1	-	TRBD1	TRBJ2-6	TGCAGCGTTGGGGGACAGGGGCGTTCTGGGGCCAACGTCCTGACTTTC	CSVGGQGRSGANVLTF
15	TRBV3-1/TRBV3-2	-	TRBD2	TRBJ2-7	TGTGCCAGCAGCCAAGGACTAGCGGGAGCCCTCGAGCAGTACTTC	CASSQGLAGALEQYF
15	TRBV3-1/TRBV3-2	-	TRBD2	TRBJ2-1	TGTGCCAGCAGCCAAGTAGCGGGACTTTACAATGAGCAGTTCTTC	CASSQVAGLYNEQFF
13	TRBV6-5	-	-	TRBJ2-5	TGTGCCAGCAGTAATGCCTTGGAAGAGACCCAGTACTTC	CASSNALEETQYF
12	TRBV28	once	TRBD1	TRBJ1-1	TGTGCCAGCATATCTCAGGGGGCTGAAGCTTTCTTT	CASISQGAEAFF
15	TRBV29-1	-	-	TRBJ1-1	TGCAGCGTTCGAAAGCAGGGATCGGCGAAGCCTGAAGCTTTCTTT	CSVRKQGSAKPEAFF
12	TRBV19	-	-	TRBJ1-1	TGTGCCAGTAGGAGGGGAGGTCCTGAAGCTTTCTTT	CASRRGGPEAFF
11	TRBV20-1	-	-	TRBJ2-7	TGCAGTGCTAGAGCGGCCGCCGAGCAGTACTTC	CSARAAAEQYF
15	TRBV5-1	-	-	TRBJ1-2	TGCGCCAGCAGCCCGACCCCCTTAGGGACCTATGGCTACACCTTC	CASSPTPLGTYGYTF